The present entry profiles one T cell receptor beta chain with its context. What it binds is not known. The sample is drawn from a study of cytomegalovirus exposure and HLA in healthy donors. Overall study findings and caveats: A later analysis revealed that TCR association rates differed between HLA loci, peaking at DRB1 and bottoming out at HLA-C.

The PCR employed 60 Vbeta primers together with 13 Jbeta primers. The table came from immunoSEQ multiplex PCR; TCRdb's copy has only in-frame clones and leaves some out. The repertoire includes about 190,000 clones, approximately 70% of them detected once, and 1.5% to 2% sits in the top ten. The CDR3 has 20 residues. CDR1 SGDLS and CDR2 YYNGEE come from the germline V gene. The ends lost 0 bases at V and 8 bases at J; junction bases unmatched: 21. This sequence originates from a woman between 25 and 40 years old in good health and CMV-seronegative. The chain recombines TRBV9 with TRBJ2-1; 9 bases match TRBD2. The source material was PBMCs. CDR3: CASSVAGGSGGAGVWDEQFF. CDR3 nucleotides: TGTGCCAGCAGCGTAGCAGGGGGTAGCGGGGGCGCCGGGGTTTGGGATGAGCAGTTCTTC.